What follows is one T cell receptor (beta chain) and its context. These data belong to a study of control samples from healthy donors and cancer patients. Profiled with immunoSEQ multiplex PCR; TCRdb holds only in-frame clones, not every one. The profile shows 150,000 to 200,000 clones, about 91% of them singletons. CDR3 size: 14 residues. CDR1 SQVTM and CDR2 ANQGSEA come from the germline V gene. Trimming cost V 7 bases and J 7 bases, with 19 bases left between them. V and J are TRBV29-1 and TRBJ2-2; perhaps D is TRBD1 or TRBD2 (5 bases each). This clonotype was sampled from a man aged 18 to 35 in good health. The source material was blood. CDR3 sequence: CSARIGTAGGELFF. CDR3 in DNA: TGCAGCGCTAGAATCGGGACCGCGGGCGGGGAGCTGTTTTTT.